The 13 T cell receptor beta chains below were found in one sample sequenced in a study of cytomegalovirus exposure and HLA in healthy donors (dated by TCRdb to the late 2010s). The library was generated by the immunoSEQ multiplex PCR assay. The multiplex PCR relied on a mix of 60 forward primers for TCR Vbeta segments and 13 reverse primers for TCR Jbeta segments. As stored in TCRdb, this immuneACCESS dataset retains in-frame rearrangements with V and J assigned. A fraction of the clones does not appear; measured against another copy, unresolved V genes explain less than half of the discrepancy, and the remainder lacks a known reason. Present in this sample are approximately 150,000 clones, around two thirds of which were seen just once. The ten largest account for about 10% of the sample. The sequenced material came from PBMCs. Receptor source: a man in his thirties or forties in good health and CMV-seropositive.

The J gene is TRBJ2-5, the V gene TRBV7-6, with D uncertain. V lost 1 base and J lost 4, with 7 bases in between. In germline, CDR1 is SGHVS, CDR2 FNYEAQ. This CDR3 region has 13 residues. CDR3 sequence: CASSLGPVETQYF. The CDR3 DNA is TGTGCCAGCAGCTTAGGTCCAGTAGAGACCCAGTACTTC.

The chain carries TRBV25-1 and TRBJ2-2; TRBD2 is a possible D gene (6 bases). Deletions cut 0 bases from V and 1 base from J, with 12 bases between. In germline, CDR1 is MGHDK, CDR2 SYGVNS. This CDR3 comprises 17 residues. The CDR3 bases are TGTGCCAGCAGTGAATATTTGAACGGGAGGAACACCGGGGAGCTGTTTTTT. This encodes CASSEYLNGRNTGELFF.

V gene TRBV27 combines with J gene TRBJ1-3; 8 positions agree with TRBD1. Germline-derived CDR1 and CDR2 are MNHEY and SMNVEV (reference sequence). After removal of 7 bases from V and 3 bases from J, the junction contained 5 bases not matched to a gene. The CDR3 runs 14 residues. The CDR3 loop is CASKNTGGGNTIYF. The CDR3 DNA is TGTGCCAGCAAAAACACAGGGGGTGGAAACACCATATATTTT.

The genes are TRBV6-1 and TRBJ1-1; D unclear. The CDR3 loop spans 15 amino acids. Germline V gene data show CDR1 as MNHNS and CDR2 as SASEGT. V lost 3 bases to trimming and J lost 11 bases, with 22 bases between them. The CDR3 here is CASSDRRRLGDVAFF. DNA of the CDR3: TGTGCCAGCAGTGACAGGCGACGATTGGGTGATGTGGCTTTCTTT.

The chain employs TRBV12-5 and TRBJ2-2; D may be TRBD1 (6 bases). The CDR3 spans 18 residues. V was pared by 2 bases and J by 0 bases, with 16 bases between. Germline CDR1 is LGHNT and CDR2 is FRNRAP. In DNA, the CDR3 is TGTGCTAGTGGTTTGTCCAGCTCTAGGGGGTCGAACACCGGGGAGCTGTTTTTT. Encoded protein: CASGLSSSRGSNTGELFF.

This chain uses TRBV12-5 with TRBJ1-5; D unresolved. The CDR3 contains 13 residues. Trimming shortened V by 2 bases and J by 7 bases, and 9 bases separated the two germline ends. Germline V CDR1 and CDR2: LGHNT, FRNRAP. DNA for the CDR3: TGTGCTAGTGGTTTGAGCTCGGGGCAGCCCCAGCATTTT. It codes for CASGLSSGQPQHF.

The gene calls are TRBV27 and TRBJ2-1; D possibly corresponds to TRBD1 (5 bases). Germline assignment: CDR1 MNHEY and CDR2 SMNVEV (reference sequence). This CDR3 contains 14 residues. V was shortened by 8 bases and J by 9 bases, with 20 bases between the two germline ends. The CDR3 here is CASGHQGSGLEQFF. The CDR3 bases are TGTGCCAGCGGCCACCAGGGTAGTGGGCTTGAGCAGTTCTTC.

This CDR3 is CASSKELGLAGENEQFF. CDR3 nucleotides: TGTGCCAGTAGTAAGGAATTGGGACTAGCGGGAGAGAATGAGCAGTTCTTC. J is TRBJ2-1 and V is TRBV19; 14 bases align to TRBD2. Germline trimming cut 4 bases from V and 7 bases from J; bases unmatched to any gene: 9. From germline, CDR1 is LNHDA and CDR2 SQIVND (reference sequence). This CDR3 comprises 17 residues.

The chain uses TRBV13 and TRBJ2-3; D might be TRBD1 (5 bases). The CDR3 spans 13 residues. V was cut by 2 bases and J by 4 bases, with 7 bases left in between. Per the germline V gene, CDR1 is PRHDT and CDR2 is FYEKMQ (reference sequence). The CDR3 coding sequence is TGTGCCAGCAGCTTATCAGGGCCAGATACGCAGTATTTT. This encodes CASSLSGPDTQYF.

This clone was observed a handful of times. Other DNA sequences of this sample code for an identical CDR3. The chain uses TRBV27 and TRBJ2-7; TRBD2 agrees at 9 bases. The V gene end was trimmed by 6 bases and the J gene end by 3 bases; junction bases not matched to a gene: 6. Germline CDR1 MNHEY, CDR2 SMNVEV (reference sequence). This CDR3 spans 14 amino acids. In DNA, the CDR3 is TGTGCCAGCAGCCTTAGCGGGGGAAGCTACGAGCAGTACTTC. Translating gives CASSLSGGSYEQYF.

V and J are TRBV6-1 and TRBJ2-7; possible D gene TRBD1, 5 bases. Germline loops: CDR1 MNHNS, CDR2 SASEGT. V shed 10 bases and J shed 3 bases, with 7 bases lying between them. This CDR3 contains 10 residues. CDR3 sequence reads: CATDSYEQYF. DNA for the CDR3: TGTGCCACCGACAGCTACGAGCAGTACTTC.

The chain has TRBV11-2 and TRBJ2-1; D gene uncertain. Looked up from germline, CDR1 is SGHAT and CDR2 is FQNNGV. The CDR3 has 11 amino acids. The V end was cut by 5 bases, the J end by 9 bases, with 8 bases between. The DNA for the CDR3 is TGTGCCAGCAGCCTCGCAGGTGAGCAGTTCTTC. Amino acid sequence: CASSLAGEQFF. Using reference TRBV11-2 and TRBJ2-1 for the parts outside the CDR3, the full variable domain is EAGVAQSPRYKIIEKRQSVAFWCNPISGHATLYWYQQILGQGPKLLIQFQNNGVVDDSQLPKDRFSAERLKGVDSTLKIQPAKLEDSAVYLCASSLAGEQFFGPGTRLTVL.

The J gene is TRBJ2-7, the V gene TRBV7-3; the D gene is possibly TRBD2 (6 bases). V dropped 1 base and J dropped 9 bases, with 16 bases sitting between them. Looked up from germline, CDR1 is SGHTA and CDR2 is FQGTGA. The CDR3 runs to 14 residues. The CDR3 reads CASSLSPGDAGQYF. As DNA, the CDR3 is TGTGCCAGCAGCTTAAGTCCGGGGGATGCGGGGCAGTACTTC. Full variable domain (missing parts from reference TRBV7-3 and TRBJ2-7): GAGVSQTPSNKVTEKGKYVELRCDPISGHTALYWYRQSLGQGPEFLIYFQGTGAADDSGLPNDRFFAVRPEGSVSTLKIQRTERGDSAVYLCASSLSPGDAGQYFGPGTRLTVT.